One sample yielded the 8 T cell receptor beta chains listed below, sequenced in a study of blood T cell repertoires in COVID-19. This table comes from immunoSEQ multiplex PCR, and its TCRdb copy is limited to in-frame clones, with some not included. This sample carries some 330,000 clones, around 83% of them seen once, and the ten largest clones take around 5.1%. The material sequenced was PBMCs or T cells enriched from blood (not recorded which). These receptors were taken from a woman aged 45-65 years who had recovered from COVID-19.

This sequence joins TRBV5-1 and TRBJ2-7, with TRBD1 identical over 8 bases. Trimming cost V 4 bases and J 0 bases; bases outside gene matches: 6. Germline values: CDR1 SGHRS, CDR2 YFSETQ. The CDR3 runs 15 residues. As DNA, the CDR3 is TGCGCCAGCAGCCCGGGACAGGCGAGCTCCTACGAGCAGTACTTC. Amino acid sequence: CASSPGQASSYEQYF.

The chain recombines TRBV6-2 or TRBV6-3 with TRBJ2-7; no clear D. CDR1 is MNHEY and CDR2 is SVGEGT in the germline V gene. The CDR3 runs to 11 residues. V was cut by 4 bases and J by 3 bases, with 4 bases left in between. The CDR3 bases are TGTGCCAGCAGTTCAGTCTACGAGCAGTACTTC. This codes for CASSSVYEQYF.

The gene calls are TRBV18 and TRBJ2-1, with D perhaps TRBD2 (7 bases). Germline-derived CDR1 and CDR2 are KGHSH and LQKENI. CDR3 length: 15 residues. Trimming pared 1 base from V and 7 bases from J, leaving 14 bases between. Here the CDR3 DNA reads TGTGCCAGCTCACCACTAGGGGGGGATGTGAATGAGCAGTTCTTC. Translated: CASSPLGGDVNEQFF.

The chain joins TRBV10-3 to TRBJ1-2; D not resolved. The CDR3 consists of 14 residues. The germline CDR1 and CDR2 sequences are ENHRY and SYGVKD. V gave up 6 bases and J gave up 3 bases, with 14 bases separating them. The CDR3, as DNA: TGTGCCATCAGGGAAGGAGCACATCACTATGGCTACACCTTC. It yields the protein CAIREGAHHYGYTF.

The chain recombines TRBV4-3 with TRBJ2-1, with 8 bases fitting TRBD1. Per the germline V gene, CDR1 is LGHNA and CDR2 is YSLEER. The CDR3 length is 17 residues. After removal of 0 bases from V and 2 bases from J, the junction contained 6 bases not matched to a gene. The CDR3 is CASSQDGTGGTYNEQFF. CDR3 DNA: TGCGCCAGCAGCCAAGATGGGACAGGCGGGACCTACAATGAGCAGTTCTTC.

DNA for the CDR3: TGTGCCAGCAGCTCCCGGACTAGCGGGACAAACAATGAGCAGTTCTTC. Its translation: CASSSRTSGTNNEQFF. The chain uses TRBV7-6 and TRBJ2-1, with 12 bases aligning to TRBD2. V lost 4 bases, J lost 5 bases, and 6 bases stayed unmatched. The germline V gene has CDR1 SGHVS and CDR2 FNYEAQ. The CDR3 consists of 16 residues.

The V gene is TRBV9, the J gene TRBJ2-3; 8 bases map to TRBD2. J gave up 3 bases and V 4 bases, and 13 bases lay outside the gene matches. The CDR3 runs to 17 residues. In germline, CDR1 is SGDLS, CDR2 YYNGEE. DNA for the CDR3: TGTGCCAGCAGCCCTCGAACCCCGGGAGGGTGGACAGATACGCAGTATTTT. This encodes CASSPRTPGGWTDTQYF.

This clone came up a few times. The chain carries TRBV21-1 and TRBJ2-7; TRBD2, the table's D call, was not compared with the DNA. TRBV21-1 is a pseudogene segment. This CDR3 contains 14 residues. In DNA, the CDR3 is TGTGCCAGCAGCAAATCTTCCCGCTCCTACGAGCAGTACTTC. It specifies CASSKSSRSYEQYF.